Each of the 5 T cell receptor beta chains below was sequenced from the same sample in a study of human T cells and chemical hapten exposure. Time point of the sample: patch test 1, 2 weeks after DPC sensitization. The sample's treatment: therapeutic diphenylcyclopropenone sensitization with weekly scalp DPC. MiXCR was run by TCRdb on the RACE reads, yielding one entry per CDR3 protein. The table shows just under 350,000 distinct CDR3 sequences, with around 7% occurring only once. The sample consisted of whole blood, taken in connection with sensitization to the hapten diphenylcyclopropenone (DPC). The origin of the receptors is a woman under 30 with alopecia areata. Some clones in this sample may be carry-over from other donors' samples.

The chain has TRBV5-1 and TRBJ2-5; 9 bases line up with TRBD1. V was pared by 4 bases and J by 5 bases, with 9 bases of the junction left unmatched. Germline CDR1 reads SGHRS; CDR2 reads YFSETQ. The CDR3 runs 15 residues. Written as DNA, the CDR3 is TGCGCCAGCAGCAAGATGGGACAGGGCGCGGAGACCCAGTACTTC. This sequence encodes CASSKMGQGAETQYF.

V gene TRBV20-1 combines with J gene TRBJ1-5, with D perhaps TRBD1 (5 bases). Trimming removed 5 bases at V and 9 bases at J, with 20 bases between. This CDR3 region has 14 residues. Germline V gene lookup returns CDR1 DFQATT and CDR2 SNEGSKA (reference sequence). The CDR3 region has the DNA TGCAGTGCTGGGGGTGGGGCGCGGCGCTGGCCCCAGCATTTT. Residues: CSAGGGARRWPQHF.

V is TRBV7-9 and J is TRBJ1-1, with unresolved D. V was trimmed by 5 bases and J by 6 bases, leaving 7 bases between them. Germline loops: CDR1 SEHNR, CDR2 FQNEAQ (reference sequence). This CDR3 contains 11 residues. The CDR3 region is CASSRAPEAFF. Here the CDR3 DNA reads TGTGCCAGCAGCCGGGCCCCTGAAGCTTTCTTT.

This rearrangement joins TRBV2 to TRBJ2-3; either TRBD1 or TRBD2 may fit D (6 bases each). From germline, CDR1 is SNHLY and CDR2 FYNNEI. V lost 4 bases to trimming and J lost 5 bases, with 10 bases between them. The CDR3 is 13 amino acids. CDR3 region: CASSAGAGDTQYF. The CDR3 DNA reads as TGTGCCAGCAGTGCGGGGGCGGGAGATACGCAGTATTTT.

The chain is built from TRBV5-1 and TRBJ1-2, with D unclear. V was shortened by 0 bases and J by 6 bases, with 9 bases between the two germline ends. The CDR3 has 13 amino acids. Germline lookup yields CDR1 SGHRS and CDR2 YFSETQ. The CDR3 sequence is CASSLDPSDGYTF. The DNA for the CDR3 is TGCGCCAGCAGCTTGGACCCATCCGATGGCTACACCTTC.